This TCR beta chain came from a study of blood T cell repertoires in COVID-19. Study background: Samples taken during acute and convalescent COVID-19 were collected in the United States, Italy and Spain.

In terms of age and location, participants ranged from about 18 to 100 years and lived in under 30 US areas. Original data processing: Nucleated cell number was recorded as an estimate derived from reference gene primer amplification. Produced via immunoSEQ multiplex PCR; TCRdb's table is partial and in-frame only. The V and J calls and clone size are taken from that table; D and trimming were inferred from the DNA. This repertoire shows about 230,000 clones, nearly 90% found once; its top ten account for roughly 4%. Germline V gene lookup returns CDR1 SGHRS and CDR2 YFSETQ. Trimming stripped 6 bases from V and 6 bases from J, with 15 bases between. The CDR3 runs to 14 residues.

This chain links TRBV5-1 with TRBJ2-2; a possible D gene is TRBD2 (7 bases). The specimen was PBMCs or T cells enriched from blood (not recorded which). This receptor was identified in a woman in her 30s with acute COVID-19. This CDR3 reads CASIDGGGAGELFF. As DNA, the CDR3 is TGCGCCAGCATCGACGGAGGGGGGGCCGGGGAGCTGTTTTTT.